What follows are 7 T cell receptor beta chains derived from one specimen sequenced in a study of cytomegalovirus exposure and HLA in healthy donors. Both 60 Vbeta primers and 13 Jbeta primers went into the PCR. The repertoire was sequenced with immunoSEQ multiplex PCR; TCRdb's copy has only in-frame clones and lacks some. The sample records about 160,000 clones, 80% to 90% being singletons. Sequencing was done on a sample of PBMCs. These receptors came from a woman between 18 and 30 years old in good health and CMV-seronegative.

This clone occurred a few times. This chain links TRBV7-3 with TRBJ2-7; D remains unclear. Per the germline V gene, CDR1 is SGHTA and CDR2 is FQGTGA. V was pared by 5 bases and J by 6 bases, with 14 bases between. This CDR3 region has 13 residues. CDR3 loop: CASSPRLGAEQYF. CDR3 in DNA: TGTGCCAGCAGCCCTCGTCTAGGAGCCGAGCAGTACTTC.

The V gene is TRBV4-1, the J gene TRBJ2-7; TRBD1 might be the D (5 bases). The ends were cut back, 0 bases at V and 4 bases at J, with 19 bases in the middle. This CDR3 has 17 amino acids. Germline V gives CDR1 MGHRA, CDR2 YSYEKL. The CDR3 nucleotides are TGCGCCAGCAGCCAAGATCACACCTGGGTCAGGGCGTACGAGCAGTACTTC. This sequence encodes CASSQDHTWVRAYEQYF.

This clone appeared once. In DNA form, the CDR3 reads TGTGCCAGCAGCTTGGACGGGGTCAATGAGCAGTTCTTC. Amino acids: CASSLDGVNEQFF. V usage is TRBV7-6 and J usage is TRBJ2-1; possible D gene TRBD2, 5 bases. V was cut by 3 bases and J by 6 bases, with 9 bases left in between. The CDR3 is made up of 13 amino acids. Per the germline V gene, CDR1 is SGHVS and CDR2 is FNYEAQ.

V and J are TRBV9 and TRBJ1-6; 8 bases are a match to TRBD1. V was clipped by 4 bases and J by 3 bases; unmatched bases: 6. Germline V gene lookup returns CDR1 SGDLS and CDR2 YYNGEE. The CDR3 is made up of 16 amino acids. CDR3: CASSRGQAFYNSPLHF. The CDR3 DNA reads as TGTGCCAGCAGCCGGGGACAGGCTTTCTATAATTCACCCCTCCACTTT. The whole variable domain, filled in from reference TRBV9 and TRBJ1-6, reads DSGVTQTPKHLITATGQRVTLRCSPRSGDLSVYWYQQSLDQGLQFLIQYYNGEERAKGNILERFSAQQFPDLHSELNLSSLELGDSALYFCASSRGQAFYNSPLHFGNGTRLTVT.

The V call is TRBV11-2, the J call TRBJ2-7; D is unresolved. CDR1 SGHAT and CDR2 FQNNGV come from the germline V gene. The V gene lost 1 base and the J gene lost 0 bases, with 7 bases spanning the gap. This CDR3 has 14 amino acids. The CDR3, as DNA: TGTGCCAGCAGCTTAGGAGTGAACTCCTACGAGCAGTACTTC. Encoded protein: CASSLGVNSYEQYF.

This clone showed up just once. V usage is TRBV14 and J usage is TRBJ1-2; maybe TRBD1 (5 bases). Germline V gene data show CDR1 as SGHDN and CDR2 as FVKESK. Trimming removed 4 bases at V and 7 bases at J, with 13 bases between. This CDR3 contains 13 residues. CDR3 DNA: TGTGCCAGCAGCCTCGGGCAGCAGGGTGGCTACACCTTC. It yields the protein CASSLGQQGGYTF.

The CDR3 DNA sequence: TGTGCCAGTTCCTACCAGGGGGGCTCCTACGAGCAGTACTTC. Protein sequence: CASSYQGGSYEQYF. The rearrangement joins TRBV19 to TRBJ2-7; tentative D call: TRBD1 (7 bases). The CDR3 runs to 14 residues. The germline V gene encodes CDR1 LNHDA and CDR2 SQIVND (reference sequence). Trimming removed 8 bases at V and 0 bases at J, with 14 bases between. The full variable domain, with the rest looked up from reference TRBV19 and TRBJ2-7, is DGGITQSPKYLFRKEGQNVTLSCEQNLNHDAMYWYRQDPGQGLRLIYYSQIVNDFQKGDIAEGYSVSREKKESFPLTVTSAQKNPTAFYLCASSYQGGSYEQYFGPGTRLTVT.